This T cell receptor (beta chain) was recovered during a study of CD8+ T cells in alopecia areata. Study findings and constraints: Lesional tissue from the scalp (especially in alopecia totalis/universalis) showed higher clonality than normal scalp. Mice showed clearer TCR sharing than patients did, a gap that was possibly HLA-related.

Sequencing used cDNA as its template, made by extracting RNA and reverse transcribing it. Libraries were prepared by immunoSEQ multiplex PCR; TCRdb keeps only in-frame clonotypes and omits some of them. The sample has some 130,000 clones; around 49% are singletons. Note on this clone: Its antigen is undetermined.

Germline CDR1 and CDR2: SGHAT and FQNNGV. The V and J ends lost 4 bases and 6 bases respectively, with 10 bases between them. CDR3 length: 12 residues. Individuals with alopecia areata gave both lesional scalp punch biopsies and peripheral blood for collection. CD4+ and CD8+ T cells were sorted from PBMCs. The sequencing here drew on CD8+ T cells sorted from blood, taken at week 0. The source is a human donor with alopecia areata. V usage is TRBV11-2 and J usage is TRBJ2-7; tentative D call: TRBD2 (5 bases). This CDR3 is CASSSIGSEQYF. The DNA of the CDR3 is TGTGCCAGCAGCTCGATAGGGAGCGAGCAGTACTTC.